This T cell receptor (beta chain) was sequenced for a study of early T cells in non-severe SARS-CoV-2 infection. Across the whole study: Sequenced bulk RNA came from whole blood that was unsorted, and chains were unpaired. Study-level results: The matching step, a VDJdb search, favored anti-spike CD8 responses and missed private and CD4 specificities.

About this clonotype itself: Its antigen is not identified.

The ends were cut back, 1 base at V and 6 bases at J, with 13 bases in the middle. Germline V gives CDR1 SGHRS, CDR2 YFSETQ. The CDR3 is 15 residues long. Individual cDNA molecules received unique molecular identifiers during library preparation. TCRdb analysed the 5' RACE reads with MiXCR anew, one entry per CDR3 protein. The sample holds roughly 30,000 distinct CDR3 sequences; about 6.1% are singletons and the top ten take more than 4.5%. This chain connects TRBV5-1 to TRBJ2-2; D uncertain. This TCR derives from an adult who was a healthcare worker with PCR-confirmed SARS-CoV-2 infection or an uninfected control (not recorded which). Sequenced material: whole blood. The CDR3 loop is CASSLFRQEAGELFF. As DNA, the CDR3 is TGCGCCAGCAGCTTGTTTCGTCAGGAAGCCGGGGAGCTGTTTTTT.